A single T cell receptor beta chain is shown here with its context. Its antigen remains unidentified. The source of the sample is a study of cytomegalovirus exposure and HLA in healthy donors. Overall study context: Caucasian-associated ancestry cluster membership applied to approximately 80% of 300 to 450 genotyped donors. Findings and caveats of the study: The listing of 150 to 200 TCR beta chains classed them as cytomegalovirus-associated.

Both 60 Vbeta primers and 13 Jbeta primers went into the PCR. Sequencing was performed with immunoSEQ multiplex PCR; in TCRdb, only in-frame clones are kept and a portion is missing. This sample has about 160,000 clones; approximately 74% occur once, and the top ten carry under 3.5%. Germline V gene sequence: CDR1 MNHEY, CDR2 SMNVEV (reference sequence). V lost 5 bases to trimming and J lost 0 bases, with 13 bases between them. The CDR3 has 16 residues. Specimen: PBMCs. The source of this sequence is a young woman in good health and CMV-seronegative. The chain couples TRBV27 to TRBJ1-4, with a weak D call TRBD1 (6 bases). CDR3 in DNA: TGTGCCAGCAGTCAATTGGGGGCCGCAACTAATGAAAAACTGTTTTTT. Translating gives CASSQLGAATNEKLFF.